Following are 20 T cell receptor beta chains from one sample sequenced in a study of lymphopenia after photon versus proton radiotherapy. Here immunoSEQ multiplex PCR was the method, and the copy in TCRdb shows in-frame clones only, minus some. The sample comprises more than 20,000 clones, approximately 84% of which are singletons, and roughly 24% rests with the top ten. The material was peripheral blood, obtained from a patient treated with photon-based radiotherapy. All receptors derive from a middle-aged man with gastric cancer.

This clone came up a few times. The V gene is TRBV5-4, the J gene TRBJ2-7, with D unclear. V lost 0 bases and J 5 bases, leaving 6 bases between the germline ends. The CDR3 is 12 residues long. CDR1 and CDR2 from the germline V gene are SGHNT and YYREEE (reference sequence). CDR3 in DNA: TGTGCCAGCAGCTTGGGGCTCAACGAGCAGTACTTC. It is translated as CASSLGLNEQYF.

This chain links TRBV9 with TRBJ2-7; unclear D gene. Per the germline V gene, CDR1 is SGDLS and CDR2 is YYNGEE. The CDR3 length is 14 residues. The V and J ends lost 4 bases and 0 bases respectively, with 11 bases between them. The CDR3 loop reads CASSPSPSSYEQYF. DNA for the CDR3: TGTGCCAGCAGCCCCAGTCCGAGCTCCTACGAGCAGTACTTC.

The CDR3: CASSLAGAGVTGELFF. The CDR3 region has the DNA TGTGCCAGCAGCTTAGCTGGGGCGGGGGTCACCGGGGAGCTGTTTTTT. The rearrangement joins TRBV7-6 to TRBJ2-2; 7 bases fit TRBD2. V dropped 0 bases and J dropped 4; count of bases not matched to a gene: 5. Germline assignment: CDR1 SGHVS and CDR2 FNYEAQ. The CDR3 covers 16 residues. Supplemented by reference TRBV7-6 and TRBJ2-2, the full variable domain reads GAGVSQSPRYKVTKRGQDVALRCDPISGHVSLYWYRQALGQGPEFLTYFNYEAQQDKSGLPNDRFSAERPEGSISTLTIQRTEQRDSAMYRCASSLAGAGVTGELFFGEGSRLTVL.

The chain joins TRBV5-1 to TRBJ1-3; D might be TRBD1 (5 bases). The V gene lost 0 bases and the J gene lost 2 bases, with 15 bases spanning the gap. The CDR3 contains 17 residues. In germline, CDR1 is SGHRS, CDR2 YFSETQ. CDR3 nucleotides: TGCGCCAGCAGCTTGGTCGACAGTAAGAGGCCTGGAAACACCATATATTTT. Residues: CASSLVDSKRPGNTIYF.

The CDR3, as DNA: TGTGCCAGCTCCACGGGGGGGGGCTCCTACAATGAGCAGTTCTTC. Translating gives CASSTGGGSYNEQFF. The chain joins TRBV11-3 to TRBJ2-1, with TRBD2 identical over 8 bases. This CDR3 contains 15 residues. Looked up from germline, CDR1 is SGHNT and CDR2 is YENEEA. J lost 0 bases, V lost 8 bases, and 6 bases had no gene match.

V and J are TRBV4-1 and TRBJ2-1, with 9 bases lining up with TRBD2. This CDR3 spans 14 amino acids. Trimming cost V 2 bases and J 8 bases; bases outside gene matches: 4. Per germline, CDR1 MGHRA and CDR2 YSYEKL. Here the CDR3 DNA reads TGCGCCAGCAGCCAACAGCGGGGGGCCGATGAGCAGTTCTTC. Translating it yields CASSQQRGADEQFF.

The chain is built from TRBV10-3 and TRBJ2-3; 8 bases align to TRBD1. The junction had 6 bases not matched to a gene; V was cut back by 2 bases and J by 2 bases. Germline values: CDR1 ENHRY, CDR2 SYGVKD. This CDR3 contains 16 residues. CDR3 region: CAISEKGQVNTDTQYF. The CDR3 nucleotides read TGTGCCATCAGTGAGAAGGGACAGGTGAACACAGATACGCAGTATTTT.

The CDR3 region has the DNA TGTGCCACCAGCAGACGAAGCGGGACTAGCGGGGGATCACCCCTTTCCGAGCAGTACTTC. It codes for CATSRRSGTSGGSPLSEQYF. This rearrangement joins TRBV15 to TRBJ2-7; TRBD2 aligns across 14 bases. V shed 2 bases, J shed 6 bases, and the junction held 18 bases outside the gene matches. Germline V lookup: CDR1 LNHNV, CDR2 YYDKDF (reference sequence). The CDR3 consists of 20 residues.

The gene calls are TRBV4-3 and TRBJ2-6, with D possibly called TRBD1 or TRBD2 (5 bases each). Germline V gene sequence: CDR1 LGHNA, CDR2 YSLEER. This CDR3 is 17 amino acids long. V gave up 4 bases and J gave up 0 bases, with 13 bases separating them. The DNA for the CDR3 is TGCGCCAGCAGCCCCGGGGCGGACGTCTCTGGGGCCAACGTCCTGACTTTC. Translating it yields CASSPGADVSGANVLTF.

V and J are TRBV30 and TRBJ1-6, with TRBD1 identical over 8 bases. Trimming removed 3 bases from V and 9 bases from J; junction bases left unmatched: 13. The CDR3 loop spans 16 amino acids. In germline, CDR1 is GTSNPN, CDR2 SVGIG (reference sequence). CDR3 in amino acids: CAWSPQGQGAVSPLHF. CDR3 nucleotide sequence: TGTGCCTGGAGCCCTCAGGGGCAGGGGGCGGTTTCACCCCTCCACTTT.

The rearrangement joins TRBV5-6 to TRBJ2-4; tentative D call: TRBD2 (5 bases). Germline CDR1 and CDR2: SGHDT and YYEEEE. With 3 bases removed from V and 8 bases from J, the gap between germline ends came to 9 bases. The CDR3 is made up of 12 amino acids. The CDR3 spells CASSSPRDIQYF. The DNA of the CDR3 is TGTGCCAGCAGCTCCCCGAGGGACATTCAGTACTTC.

The V and J genes are TRBV7-9 and TRBJ2-3; D ambiguous. Trimming took 2 bases from V and 0 from J, leaving 18 bases between them. The germline CDR1 and CDR2 sequences are SEHNR and FQNEAQ (reference sequence). The CDR3 is made up of 18 amino acids. CDR3 loop: CASSLRLSREPSTDTQYF. The CDR3 nucleotides read TGTGCCAGCAGCTTAAGACTTTCGCGTGAGCCCAGCACAGATACGCAGTATTTT.

This chain uses TRBV2 with TRBJ1-1; 7 bases align to TRBD1. There are 13 residues in the CDR3. The V and J ends lost 9 bases and 11 bases, in that order; junction bases with no gene match: 15. In germline, CDR1 is SNHLY, CDR2 FYNNEI. The CDR3 nucleotides read TGTGCCAGTAGGGACAGACTTTCAGATCGGGCTTTCTTT. Encoded protein: CASRDRLSDRAFF.

This rearrangement joins TRBV9 to TRBJ2-5; TRBD2 agrees at 12 bases. Germline CDR1 SGDLS, CDR2 YYNGEE. V dropped 0 bases and J dropped 1; count of bases not matched to a gene: 4. CDR3 length: 17 residues. CDR3 sequence: CASSVGLAGVVQETQYF. CDR3 in DNA: TGTGCCAGCAGCGTAGGACTAGCGGGGGTCGTCCAAGAGACCCAGTACTTC.

The genes are TRBV7-2 and TRBJ2-2; D unclear. The CDR3 has 13 residues. CDR1 is SGHTA, CDR2 FQGNSA, per germline. Trimming left V 4 bases short and J 6 bases short, with 9 bases between. For the CDR3, the DNA is TGTGCCAGCAGCTCCCAGAGTTCCGGGGAGCTGTTTTTT. It yields the protein CASSSQSSGELFF.

V is TRBV7-2 and J is TRBJ1-2; 9 bases are a match to TRBD1. Unmatched junction bases numbered 2, after V lost 6 bases and J lost 0 bases. The CDR3 contains 14 residues. Germline CDR1 is SGHTA and CDR2 is FQGNSA. CDR3 bases: TGTGCCAGCAGACAGGGGGCCTCTAACTATGGCTACACCTTC. Translation gives CASRQGASNYGYTF.

The rearrangement links TRBV10-1 to TRBJ2-1; TRBD2 matches at 8 bases. The CDR3 totals 14 residues. V lost 8 bases to trimming and J lost 3 bases; unmatched junction nucleotides: 6. The germline V gene has CDR1 WNHNN and CDR2 SYGVQD (reference sequence). The CDR3 DNA follows: TGCGCCAGCCGGGGGGGATACGACTACAATGAGCAGTTCTTC. Its protein product is CASRGGYDYNEQFF.

This sequence joins TRBV9 and TRBJ1-5, with D tentatively TRBD1 (5 bases). This CDR3 is built from 14 residues. V dropped 7 bases and J dropped 4 bases, with 15 bases sitting between them. The germline CDR1 and CDR2 sequences are SGDLS and YYNGEE. The CDR3 region has the DNA TGTGCCAGCGGTCCTGGGGGGAGAAATCAGCCCCAGCATTTT. It codes for CASGPGGRNQPQHF.

The chain uses TRBV11-2 and TRBJ1-4; possible D gene TRBD1, 6 bases. The CDR3 totals 15 residues. V was pared by 5 bases and J by 8 bases, with 18 bases between. Germline CDR1 SGHAT, CDR2 FQNNGV. The CDR3 nucleotides are TGTGCCAGCAGCCTTATACTGGCAGGGGTAGAAAAACTGTTTTTT. It specifies CASSLILAGVEKLFF.

This chain joins TRBV6-1 and TRBJ2-7; TRBD1 aligns across 7 bases. The V and J ends lost 2 bases and 1 base, in that order; junction bases with no gene match: 11. This CDR3 has 17 residues. CDR1 is MNHNS and CDR2 is SASEGT in the germline V gene. In DNA, the CDR3 is TGTGCCAGCAGTGAACAGTCTCGGTTCAGGGGGTCCTACGAGCAGTACTTC. This gives the protein CASSEQSRFRGSYEQYF.